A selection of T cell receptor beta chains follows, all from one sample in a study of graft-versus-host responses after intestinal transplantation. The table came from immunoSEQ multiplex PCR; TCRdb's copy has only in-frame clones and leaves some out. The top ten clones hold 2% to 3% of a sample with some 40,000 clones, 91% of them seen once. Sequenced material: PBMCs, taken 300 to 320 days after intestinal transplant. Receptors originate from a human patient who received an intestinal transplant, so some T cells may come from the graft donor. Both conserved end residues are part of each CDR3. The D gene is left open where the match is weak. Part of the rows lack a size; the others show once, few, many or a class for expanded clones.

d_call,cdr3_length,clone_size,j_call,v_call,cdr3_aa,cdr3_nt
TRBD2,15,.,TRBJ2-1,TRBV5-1,CASSPTSVLGDEQFF,TGCGCCAGCTCCCCGACTAGCGTCCTGGGCGATGAGCAGTTCTTC
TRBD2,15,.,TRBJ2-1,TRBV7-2,CASSPAGFSYNEQFF,TGTGCCAGCAGCCCAGCGGGATTCTCCTACAATGAGCAGTTCTTC
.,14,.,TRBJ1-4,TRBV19,CASKGRQDNEKLFF,TGTGCCAGTAAGGGGAGGCAGGACAATGAAAAACTGTTTTTT
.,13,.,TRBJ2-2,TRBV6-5,CASSYSMGGELFF,TGTGCCAGCAGTTACTCGATGGGAGGGGAGCTGTTTTTT
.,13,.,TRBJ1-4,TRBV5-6,CASSFDTNEKLFF,TGTGCCAGCAGCTTCGACACTAATGAAAAACTGTTTTTT
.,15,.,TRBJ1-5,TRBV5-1,CASSLGGHYNQPQHF,TGCGCCAGCAGCTTGGGGGGACATTACAATCAGCCCCAGCATTTT
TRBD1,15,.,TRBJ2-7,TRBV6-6,CASRAGQGPNYEQYF,TGTGCCAGCAGAGCAGGACAGGGGCCAAATTACGAGCAGTACTTC
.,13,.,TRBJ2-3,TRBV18,CASSPREGDTQYF,TGTGCCAGCTCACCGAGAGAAGGAGATACGCAGTATTTT
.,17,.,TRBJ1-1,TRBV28,CASSPVWVGGVSTEAFF,TGTGCCAGCAGTCCCGTTTGGGTTGGAGGGGTGAGCACTGAAGCTTTCTTT
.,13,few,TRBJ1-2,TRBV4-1,CASSQDNYYGYTF,TGCGCCAGCAGCCAAGACAACTACTATGGCTACACCTTC
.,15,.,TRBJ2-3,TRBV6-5,CASSYRARYTDTQYF,TGTGCCAGCAGTTATCGGGCGAGATACACAGATACGCAGTATTTT
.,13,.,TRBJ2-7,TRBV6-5,CASRPRERYEQYF,TGTGCCAGCAGACCCCGGGAACGCTACGAGCAGTACTTC
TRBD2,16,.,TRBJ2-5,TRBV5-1,CASSSGLAGGPETQYF,TGCGCCAGCAGCTCCGGACTAGCGGGGGGGCCAGAGACCCAGTACTTC
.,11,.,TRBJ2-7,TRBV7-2,CASSLYYEQYF,TGTGCCAGCAGCCTCTACTACGAGCAGTACTTC
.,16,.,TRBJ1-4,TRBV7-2,CASSPRLWEKGEKLFF,TGTGCCAGCAGCCCTAGGTTGTGGGAGAAAGGTGAAAAACTGTTTTTT
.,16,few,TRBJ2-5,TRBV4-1,CASSQGWGGIGETQYF,TGCGCCAGCAGCCAAGGGTGGGGCGGGATAGGGGAGACCCAGTACTTC
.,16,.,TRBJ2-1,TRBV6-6,CASSYRSGTSYNEQFF,TGTGCCAGCAGTTACCGGAGCGGAACCTCCTACAATGAGCAGTTCTTC
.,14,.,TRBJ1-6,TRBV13,CASNRRGFNSPLHF,TGTGCCAGCAACCGGAGGGGGTTTAATTCACCCCTCCACTTT
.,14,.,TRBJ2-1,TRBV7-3,CASSRASSGNEQFF,TGTGCCAGCAGCCGAGCCAGTTCCGGCAATGAGCAGTTCTTC
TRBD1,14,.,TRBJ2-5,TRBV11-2,CASSLNRGQETQYF,TGTGCCAGCAGCTTAAACAGGGGGCAAGAGACCCAGTACTTC
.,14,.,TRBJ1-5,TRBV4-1,CASSHHPRRQPQHF,TGCGCCAGCAGCCACCACCCCCGGCGTCAGCCCCAGCATTTT
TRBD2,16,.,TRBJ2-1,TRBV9,CARSAGGAGGPNEQFF,TGTGCCCGCAGCGCGGGGGGAGCGGGAGGCCCCAATGAGCAGTTCTTC
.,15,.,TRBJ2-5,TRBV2,CASSAGGLNQETQYF,TGTGCCAGCAGTGCAGGGGGACTAAATCAAGAGACCCAGTACTTC
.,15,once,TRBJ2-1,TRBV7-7,CASSLVRRPYNEQFF,TGTGCTAGCAGCTTAGTCAGGAGGCCCTACAATGAGCAGTTCTTC
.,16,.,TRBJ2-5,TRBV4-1,CASSQVSPGPEETQYF,TGCGCCAGCAGCCAAGTATCCCCGGGGCCGGAGGAGACCCAGTACTTC
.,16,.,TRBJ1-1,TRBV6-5,CASSYPTGGQNTEAFF,TGTGCCAGCAGTTACCCCACCGGAGGGCAGAACACTGAAGCTTTCTTT
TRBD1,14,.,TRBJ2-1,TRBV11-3,CASSLDGQVNEQFF,TGTGCCAGCAGCTTAGATGGACAGGTCAATGAGCAGTTCTTC
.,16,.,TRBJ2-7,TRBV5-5,CASSLGELSRPYEQYF,TGTGCCAGCAGCTTGGGGGAACTAAGTAGGCCCTACGAGCAGTACTTC
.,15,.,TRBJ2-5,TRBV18,CASSLRGLMVETQYF,TGTGCCAGCTCACTTAGGGGACTGATGGTAGAGACCCAGTACTTC
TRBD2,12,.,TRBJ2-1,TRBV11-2,CAGSSIREGQFF,TGTGCCGGCAGCTCGATAAGGGAGGGGCAGTTCTTC
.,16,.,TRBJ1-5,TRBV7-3,CASSFPPGGRDQPQHF,TGTGCCAGCAGCTTCCCCCCGGGGGGGAGGGATCAGCCCCAGCATTTT
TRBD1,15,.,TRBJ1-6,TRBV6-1,CASSETGTANSPLHF,TGTGCCAGCAGTGAAACCGGGACAGCTAATTCACCCCTCCACTTT
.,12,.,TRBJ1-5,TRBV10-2,CALGGADQPQHF,TGCGCCTTAGGGGGGGCGGATCAGCCCCAGCATTTT
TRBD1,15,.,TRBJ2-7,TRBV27,CASSIGQGFSYEQYF,TGTGCCAGCAGTATCGGACAGGGTTTCTCCTACGAGCAGTACTTC
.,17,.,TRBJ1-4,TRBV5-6,CASSLGGPTLINEKLFF,TGTGCCAGCAGCTTGGGAGGTCCGACTTTGATTAATGAAAAACTGTTTTTT
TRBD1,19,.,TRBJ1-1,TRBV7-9,CASSFSTWHRDRGTNEAFF,TGTGCCAGCAGCTTCTCTACCTGGCACCGGGACAGGGGGACGAATGAAGCTTTCTTT
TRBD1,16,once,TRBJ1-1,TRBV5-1,CASDPGQPFSNTEAFF,TGCGCCAGCGACCCGGGACAGCCTTTTTCGAACACTGAAGCTTTCTTT
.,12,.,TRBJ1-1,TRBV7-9,CASSLLNTEAFF,TGTGCCAGCAGCTTACTGAACACTGAAGCTTTCTTT
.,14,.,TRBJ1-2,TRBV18,CASSPGQANYGYTF,TGTGCCAGCTCACCGGGACAAGCTAACTATGGCTACACCTTC
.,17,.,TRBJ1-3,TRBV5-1,CASSLLNHRYSGNTIYF,TGCGCCAGCAGCTTGCTCAACCACAGGTACTCTGGAAACACCATATATTTT
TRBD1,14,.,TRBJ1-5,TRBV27,CASSSQGTRQPQHF,TGTGCCAGCAGTTCACAGGGGACCCGTCAGCCCCAGCATTTT
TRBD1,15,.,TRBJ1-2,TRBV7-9,CASSSGQGPIYGYTF,TGTGCCAGCAGCTCGGGACAGGGGCCTATCTATGGCTACACCTTC
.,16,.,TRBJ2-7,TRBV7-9,CASSLDSGRFYYEQYF,TGTGCCAGCAGCTTAGACTCGGGCAGGTTTTACTACGAGCAGTACTTC
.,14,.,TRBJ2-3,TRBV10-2,CASSESGGTDTQYF,TGCGCCAGCAGTGAGTCGGGGGGCACAGATACGCAGTATTTT
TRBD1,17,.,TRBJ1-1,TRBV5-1,CASSTSIDRGWNTEAFF,TGCGCCAGCAGCACCAGCATAGACAGGGGATGGAACACTGAAGCTTTCTTT
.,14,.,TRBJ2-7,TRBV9,CASSPLGGSAEQYF,TGTGCCAGCAGCCCCCTTGGGGGGAGCGCCGAGCAGTACTTC
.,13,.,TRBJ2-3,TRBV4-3,CASSSMVPDTQYF,TGCGCCAGCAGCTCTATGGTTCCAGATACGCAGTATTTT
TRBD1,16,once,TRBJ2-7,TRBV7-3,CASSLNPPDRGGEQYF,TGTGCCAGCAGCTTAAACCCACCGGACAGGGGGGGCGAGCAGTACTTC
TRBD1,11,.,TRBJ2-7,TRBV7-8,CASSHRGQQYF,TGTGCCAGCAGCCACAGGGGGCAGCAGTACTTC
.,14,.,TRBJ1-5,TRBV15,CATSRNRAVQPQHF,TGTGCCACCAGCAGAAACAGGGCGGTTCAGCCCCAGCATTTT
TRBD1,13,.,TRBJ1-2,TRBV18,CASSPGQDYGYTF,TGTGCCAGCTCACCCGGACAGGACTATGGCTACACCTTC
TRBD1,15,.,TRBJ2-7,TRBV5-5,CASSLTGTGTYEQYF,TGTGCCAGCAGCCTTACCGGGACAGGAACCTACGAGCAGTACTTC
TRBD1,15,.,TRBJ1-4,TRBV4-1,CASSLTTGESEKLFF,TGCGCCAGCAGCCTAACGACAGGGGAGAGTGAAAAACTGTTTTTT
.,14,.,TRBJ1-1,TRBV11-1,CASSLARQTTEAFF,TGTGCCAGCAGCTTAGCGAGACAGACGACTGAAGCTTTCTTT
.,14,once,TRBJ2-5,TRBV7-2,CASSLAGLQETQYF,TGTGCCAGCAGCTTAGCGGGATTACAAGAGACCCAGTACTTC